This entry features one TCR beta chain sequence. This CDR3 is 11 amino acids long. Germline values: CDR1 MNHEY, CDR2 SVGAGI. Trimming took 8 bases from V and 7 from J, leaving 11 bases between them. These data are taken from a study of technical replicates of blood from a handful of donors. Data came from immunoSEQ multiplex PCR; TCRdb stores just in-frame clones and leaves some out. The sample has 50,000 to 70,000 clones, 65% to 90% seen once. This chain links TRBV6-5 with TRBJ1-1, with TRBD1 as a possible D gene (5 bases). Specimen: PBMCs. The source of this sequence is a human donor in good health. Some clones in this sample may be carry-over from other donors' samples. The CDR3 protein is CASHGGIEAFF. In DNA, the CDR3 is TGTGCCAGCCATGGGGGGATTGAAGCTTTCTTT.